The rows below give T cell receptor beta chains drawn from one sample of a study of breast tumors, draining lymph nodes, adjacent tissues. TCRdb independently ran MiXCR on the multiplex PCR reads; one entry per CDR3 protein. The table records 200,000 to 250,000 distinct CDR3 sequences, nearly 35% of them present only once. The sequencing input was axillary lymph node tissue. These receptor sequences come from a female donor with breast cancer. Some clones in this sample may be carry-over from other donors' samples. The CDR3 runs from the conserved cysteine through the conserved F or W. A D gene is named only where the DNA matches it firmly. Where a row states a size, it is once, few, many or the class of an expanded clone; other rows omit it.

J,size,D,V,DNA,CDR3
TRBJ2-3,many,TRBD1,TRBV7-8,TGTGCCAGCAGCTTAGGACAGGGGGAGACAGATACGCAGTATTTT,CASSLGQGETDTQYF
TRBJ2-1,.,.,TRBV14,TGTGCCAGCAGCCAAGATCCCGGACTTATCCCATATACGCAGTTCTTC,CASSQDPGLIPYTQFF
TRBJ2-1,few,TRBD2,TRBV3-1,TGTGCCAGCAGCCAAGATTGGGCTAGCGGAAATGAGCAGTTCTTC,CASSQDWASGNEQFF
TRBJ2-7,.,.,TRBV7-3,TGTGCCAGCAGCTTACACGCCCTAGGCTACGAGCAGTACTTC,CASSLHALGYEQYF
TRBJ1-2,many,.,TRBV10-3,TGTGCCATCAGTGAGTTAACGGCTAACTATGGCTACACCTTC,CAISELTANYGYTF
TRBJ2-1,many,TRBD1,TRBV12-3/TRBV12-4,TGTGCCAGCAGGCCAGGGGGCGATCTATATGAGCAGTTCTTC,CASRPGGDLYEQFF
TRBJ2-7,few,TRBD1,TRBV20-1,TGCAGTGCTAGGGGGACAGTAACGCCGTACGAGCAGTACTTC,CSARGTVTPYEQYF
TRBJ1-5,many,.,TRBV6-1,TGTGCCAGCAGTCCCCCCAGGGGCAATCAGCCCCAGCATTTT,CASSPPRGNQPQHF
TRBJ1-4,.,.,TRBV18,TGTGCCAGCTCACCAGTGGCCACAGGGACTAATGAAAAACTGTTTTTT,CASSPVATGTNEKLFF
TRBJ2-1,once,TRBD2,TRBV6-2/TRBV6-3,TGTGCCAGCAGTCCTAGCGGGTACTCCTACAATGAGCAGTTCTTC,CASSPSGYSYNEQFF
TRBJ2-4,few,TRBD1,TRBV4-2,TGTGCCAGCAGCCAAGACCCCGGGACAGGGGGCCTGGGGGCCAAAAACATTCAGTACTTC,CASSQDPGTGGLGAKNIQYF
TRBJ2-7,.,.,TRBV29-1,TGCAGCGTTGCTTCTACGCAGCCCGGGACCTCCGCCGGCACCAGGGGAGAGCAGTACTTC,CSVASTQPGTSAGTRGEQYF
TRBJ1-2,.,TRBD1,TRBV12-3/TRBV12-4,TGTGCCAGCAGCCCGGGACAGGGAAGGGCTAACCATGGCTACACCTTC,CASSPGQGRANHGYTF
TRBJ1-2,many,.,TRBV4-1,TGCGCCAGCAGCCAACTCGATCACGGTCCAAAGGATGGCTACACCTTC,CASSQLDHGPKDGYTF
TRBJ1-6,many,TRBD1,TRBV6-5,TGTGCCAGCAGGGGACAGGGGGGTTCACCCCTCCACTTT,CASRGQGGSPLHF
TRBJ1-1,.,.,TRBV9,TGTGCCAGCAGCCAAGACAAGAACACTGAAGCTTTCTTT,CASSQDKNTEAFF
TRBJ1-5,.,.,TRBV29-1,TGCAGCGTTGGTAGCGGGGACAATCAGCCCCAGCATTTT,CSVGSGDNQPQHF
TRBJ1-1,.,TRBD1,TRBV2,TGTGCCAGCAGTGTGGGACAGGCGGCTTTCTTT,CASSVGQAAFF
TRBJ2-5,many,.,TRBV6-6,TGTGCCGGACGAACGGGCAACCAAGAGACCCAGTACTTC,CAGRTGNQETQYF
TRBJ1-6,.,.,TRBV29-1,TGCAGCGTTCGGTCCGGGACGGACAATTCACCCCTCCACTTT,CSVRSGTDNSPLHF
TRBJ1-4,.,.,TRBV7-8,TGTGCCAGCAGCGTACTCGGGACACCAAATGAAAAACTGTTTTTT,CASSVLGTPNEKLFF
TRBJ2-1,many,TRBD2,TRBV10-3,TGTGCCATCAAGCCAGCGGGAGGAGGAAATGAGCAGTTCTTC,CAIKPAGGGNEQFF
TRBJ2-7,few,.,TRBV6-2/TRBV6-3,TGTGCCAGCAGTCTCCCGACCTACGAGCAGTACTTC,CASSLPTYEQYF
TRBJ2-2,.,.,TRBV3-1,TGTGCCAGCAGCCAAGAACGGTACGTCGGGGAGCTGTTTTTT,CASSQERYVGELFF
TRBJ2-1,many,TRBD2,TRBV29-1,TGCAGCGTGGCGGGGACTAGCACATACAATGAGCAGTTCTTC,CSVAGTSTYNEQFF